This TCR beta chain stems from a study of early T cells in non-severe SARS-CoV-2 infection. As for the study in general: The authors sequenced bulk RNA from unsorted whole blood, leaving chains unpaired.

The protocol attached unique molecular identifiers to individual cDNA molecules. TCRdb passed the 5' RACE reads through MiXCR, listing each CDR3 protein once. The sample records about 54,000 distinct CDR3 sequences, about 7.6% being singletons. V was pared by 0 bases and J by 7 bases, with 12 bases between. Germline CDR1 and CDR2: MNHEY and SVGAGI. CDR3 length: 15 residues. The sequencing used whole blood, collected at baseline. The rearrangement joins TRBV6-5 to TRBJ1-4, with D perhaps matching TRBD1 (6 bases). The clonotype originates from an adult who was a healthcare worker with PCR-confirmed SARS-CoV-2 infection or an uninfected control (not recorded which). The CDR3 nucleotides are TGTGCCAGCAGTTACTCAGGGGGGCGAAGTGAAAAACTGTTTTTT. Its protein is CASSYSGGRSEKLFF.